This T cell receptor (beta chain) was captured by sequencing in a study of blood T cell repertoires in COVID-19. Looking at the study overall: Some COVID-19 samples were acute and others convalescent; all came from the United States, Italy and Spain. PBMCs, B-cell-depleted T cells, or T cells provided the cDNA or gDNA that made up the material.

The CDR3 spans 16 residues. The germline V gene has CDR1 LGHNA and CDR2 YNFKEQ. The germline V and J ends were trimmed by 0 bases and 6 bases, with 14 bases remaining between them. The repertoire was sequenced with immunoSEQ multiplex PCR; TCRdb's copy has only in-frame clones and lacks some. In the table there are approximately 44,000 clones, roughly 87% of which are singletons. Sequenced input: peripheral blood. The clonotype originates from a man aged 60 to 69 with acute or convalescent COVID-19. The chain is built from TRBV4-2 and TRBJ1-4; tentatively, D is TRBD1 (5 bases). The CDR3 loop reads CASSQDDAGRYEKLFF. The CDR3 DNA reads as TGTGCCAGCAGCCAAGATGATGCAGGGAGGTATGAAAAACTGTTTTTT.